Below are 10 T cell receptor beta chains sequenced from a single sample in a study of T cell responses to AZD1222 COVID-19 vaccine (dated by TCRdb to the early 2020s). Receptor libraries were prepared by the immunoSEQ multiplex PCR assay. This immuneACCESS table, as held by TCRdb, lists in-frame sequences with V and J called but not all clones. Of the missing ones, under half trace to an unresolved V gene in checked studies; the others have no known cause. The sample profile shows 200,000 to 250,000 clones; 85% to 95% of them were found once. Roughly 1% of the sample goes to the ten largest clones. Interpreted using the paper, the time point label stands for: baseline before first vaccination. The meaning of the sample's treatment or condition label: meningococcal conjugate vaccine given as trial control. The sequencing used peripheral blood, collected on day 0 of MenACWY control vaccination. These receptors originate from an adult in good health.

The J gene is TRBJ2-5, the V gene TRBV4-3; 12 bases map to TRBD2. The CDR3 sequence is 16 residues long. The V segment lost 0 bases and the J segment 5 bases; nucleotides outside the gene matches: 4. The germline V gene has CDR1 LGHNA and CDR2 YSLEER. The CDR3 nucleotides read TGCGCCAGCAGCCAAGAACTAGCGGGGGGTGGGGAGACCCAGTACTTC. Its protein is CASSQELAGGGETQYF.

The V gene is TRBV5-1, the J gene TRBJ1-2, with 8 bases lining up with TRBD1. Germline CDR1 and CDR2: SGHRS and YFSETQ. The CDR3 is 15 amino acids. After removal of 2 bases from V and 3 bases from J, the junction contained 6 bases not matched to a gene. The CDR3 region has the DNA TGCGCCAGCAGCTTACAGACAGGGGACTACTATGGCTACACCTTC. It translates to CASSLQTGDYYGYTF.

CDR3 sequence (DNA): TGCAGTGCTGCACAGGGTCAAGAGCAGTACTTC. Protein sequence: CSAAQGQEQYF. The rearrangement links TRBV20-1 to TRBJ2-7; the D gene is possibly TRBD1 (6 bases). The V and J ends lost 5 bases and 7 bases respectively, with 12 bases between them. The CDR3 runs to 11 residues. Germline lookup yields CDR1 DFQATT and CDR2 SNEGSKA (reference sequence).

V is TRBV5-1 and J is TRBJ1-2; no firm D call. Germline loops: CDR1 SGHRS, CDR2 YFSETQ. Trimming left V 3 bases short and J 0 bases short, with 9 bases between. The CDR3 loop spans 14 amino acids. The chain's CDR3 is CASSSLTTNYGYTF. DNA of the CDR3: TGCGCCAGCAGCTCCCTTACTACTAACTATGGCTACACCTTC.

The chain couples TRBV2 to TRBJ2-1; 12 bases fit TRBD2. CDR1 is SNHLY, CDR2 FYNNEI, per germline. The CDR3 totals 19 residues. The ends lost 8 bases at V and 0 bases at J; junction bases unmatched: 14. CDR3 protein: CASRDVALAGGGSYNEQFF. DNA of the CDR3: TGTGCCAGCCGGGATGTAGCACTAGCGGGGGGCGGCTCCTACAATGAGCAGTTCTTC.

This clone came up once. The chain joins TRBV2 to TRBJ1-2; 7 nucleotides agree with TRBD1. Germline CDR1 is SNHLY and CDR2 is FYNNEI. The CDR3 has 14 residues. V trimming: 6 bases; J trimming: 4 bases; junction bases outside the gene matches: 8. The CDR3 is CASRGTVLGYGYTF. CDR3 sequence (DNA): TGTGCCAGCAGGGGGACAGTCCTGGGCTATGGCTACACCTTC.

This rearrangement joins TRBV7-6 to TRBJ2-7, with TRBD2 matching over 8 bases. Germline loops: CDR1 SGHVS, CDR2 FNYEAQ. Trimming cost V 5 bases and J 0 bases; bases outside gene matches: 6. The CDR3 runs to 15 residues. As DNA, the CDR3 is TGTGCCAGCAGCCCGGGACTAGACAGCTCCTACGAGCAGTACTTC. The encoded protein is CASSPGLDSSYEQYF.

The sample holds one count of this clone. The chain has TRBV5-1 and TRBJ1-3; no firm D call. The length of the CDR3 is 15 residues. V shed 2 bases and J shed 0 bases, with 9 bases lying between them. Germline CDR1 and CDR2: SGHRS and YFSETQ. DNA for the CDR3: TGCGCCAGCAGCTTAGGGCAACCCTCTGGAAACACCATATATTTT. Translation gives CASSLGQPSGNTIYF.

Here the CDR3 reads CASSLSTGGYGYTF. The CDR3 DNA is TGTGCCAGCAGCCTTTCGACAGGGGGCTATGGCTACACCTTC. The V call is TRBV28, the J call TRBJ1-2, with 9 bases lining up with TRBD1. The trim removed 6 bases at V and 4 bases at J, leaving 6 bases unmatched. Germline V lookup: CDR1 MDHEN, CDR2 SYDVKM. CDR3 size: 14 residues.

The V call is TRBV19, the J call TRBJ2-3, with 11 bases fitting TRBD1. Trimming at V came to 5 bases and at J to 3 bases, leaving 7 bases not matched to a gene. Germline V gene lookup returns CDR1 LNHDA and CDR2 SQIVND (reference sequence). The CDR3 contains 16 residues. DNA of the CDR3: TGTGCCAGTAGTCTGGACAGGGGGCGGGTAACAGATACGCAGTATTTT. Encoded protein: CASSLDRGRVTDTQYF.